The 28 T cell receptor beta chains below come from one sample, sequenced in a study of read filtering for tumor transcriptome and immune sequencing. Molecular barcoded adaptors covering alpha/delta and beta/gamma chains were used on about 390 ng RNA. TCRdb itself ran the reads through MiXCR, one entry per CDR3 protein. The sample lists fewer than 25,000 distinct CDR3 sequences; roughly 20% were seen once. Sequencing was carried out using a population of CD138-negative cells sorted from bone marrow. The source of these receptors is a donor over 35 with multiple myeloma.

This clonotype was observed many times. V and J are TRBV5-1 and TRBJ1-1; D is perhaps TRBD1 (5 bases). V gave up 1 base and J gave up 4 bases, with 11 bases separating them. Looked up from germline, CDR1 is SGHRS and CDR2 is YFSETQ. The CDR3 totals 14 residues. CDR3 loop: CASSLSGGGTEAFF. In DNA form, the CDR3 reads TGCGCCAGCAGCTTGTCGGGGGGAGGCACTGAAGCTTTCTTT. Complete variable domain (other parts from reference TRBV5-1 and TRBJ1-1): KAGVTQTPRYLIKTRGQQVTLSCSPISGHRSVSWYQQTPGQGLQFLFEYFSETQRNKGNFPGRFSGRQFSNSRSEMNVSTLELGDSALYLCASSLSGGGTEAFFGQGTRLTVV.

The sample holds many counts of this clonotype. This chain links TRBV5-1 with TRBJ1-1; TRBD1 might be the D (5 bases). The length of the CDR3 is 16 residues. V lost 0 bases, J lost 4 bases, and 16 bases lay in between. Germline V gene data show CDR1 as SGHRS and CDR2 as YFSETQ. Here the CDR3 reads CASSLAGQGSTTEAFF. CDR3 DNA sequence: TGCGCCAGCAGCTTGGCCGGGCAGGGATCGACCACTGAAGCTTTCTTT.

This clonotype was seen many times. CDR3 loop: CASSSRDRDYEQYF. The CDR3 nucleotides read TGTGCCAGCAGTTCACGGGACAGGGACTACGAGCAGTACTTC. The chain combines TRBV28 with TRBJ2-7; 9 positions agree with TRBD1. V gave up 4 bases and J gave up 3 bases; unmatched junction bases: 4. Germline V lookup: CDR1 MDHEN, CDR2 SYDVKM. The CDR3 is made up of 14 amino acids.

This clonotype occurred many times. The chain joins TRBV6-6 to TRBJ1-5, with 7 positions matching TRBD1. This CDR3 is 14 amino acids long. The ends lost 2 bases at V and 4 bases at J; junction bases unmatched: 2. CDR1 and CDR2 (germline): MNHNY, SVGAGI (reference sequence). CDR3 sequence: CASSYQGVNQPQHF. The CDR3 DNA reads as TGTGCCAGCAGTTACCAGGGGGTGAATCAGCCCCAGCATTTT.

This clonotype came up many times. The chain recombines TRBV12-5 with TRBJ1-1; D not resolved. V lost 5 bases and J 5 bases, leaving 12 bases between the germline ends. The CDR3 covers 13 residues. Germline V CDR1 and CDR2: LGHNT, FRNRAP. The CDR3 DNA reads as TGTGCTAGTGGTCCGGAATCAGCGACTGAAGCTTTCTTT. This translates into CASGPESATEAFF.

This clonotype showed up many times. This chain uses TRBV2 with TRBJ2-7; tentative D call: TRBD1 (6 bases). Trimming removed 5 bases at V and 3 bases at J, with 11 bases between. CDR1 and CDR2 (germline): SNHLY, FYNNEI. This CDR3 spans 13 amino acids. The CDR3, as DNA: TGTGCCAGCAGTAGACAGGCTAACTACGAGCAGTACTTC. It specifies CASSRQANYEQYF.

This clonotype was observed at least ten times. The chain has TRBV6-2 or TRBV6-3 and TRBJ2-3; TRBD2 aligns across 11 bases. Germline assignment: CDR1 MNHEY and CDR2 SVGEGT. V lost 2 bases to trimming and J lost 7 bases; unmatched junction nucleotides: 8. The CDR3 length is 16 residues. CDR3 in DNA: TGTGCCAGCAGTTACGGGGGCCGACTAGCGGGGCATACGCAGTATTTT. Encoded protein: CASSYGGRLAGHTQYF.

By share of the sample, this clonotype is medium-sized. The V call is TRBV5-4, the J call TRBJ2-1; 7 bases agree with TRBD2. With 4 bases clipped from V and 5 bases from J, the junction kept 6 bases outside the gene matches. From germline, CDR1 is SGHNT and CDR2 YYREEE (reference sequence). The CDR3 loop spans 14 amino acids. CDR3 loop: CASSPTSFHNEQFF. In DNA, the CDR3 is TGTGCCAGCAGCCCGACTAGCTTCCACAATGAGCAGTTCTTC.

This clonotype came up many times. The chain has TRBV18 and TRBJ2-2; tentative D call: TRBD1 (6 bases). CDR3 length: 14 residues. V lost 3 bases to trimming and J lost 5 bases, with 10 bases between them. CDR1 is KGHSH, CDR2 LQKENI, per germline. The CDR3 coding sequence is TGTGCCAGCTCACCTGACAGGAGAACCGGGGAGCTGTTTTTT. Protein sequence: CASSPDRRTGELFF.

This clonotype was counted many times. V usage is TRBV2 and J usage is TRBJ1-3; 7 nucleotides match TRBD1. J was trimmed by 4 bases and V by 0 bases; bases with no gene match: 3. CDR3 length: 15 amino acids. Germline loops: CDR1 SNHLY, CDR2 FYNNEI. CDR3 loop: CASSEALRGGNTIYF. CDR3 nucleotide sequence: TGTGCCAGCAGTGAAGCGCTCAGGGGGGGAAACACCATATATTTT.

This clonotype was observed many times. The genes are TRBV19 and TRBJ2-4; D tentatively fits TRBD1 or TRBD2 (5 bases each). The CDR3 runs to 14 residues. The germline gives CDR1 LNHDA, CDR2 SQIVND (reference sequence). V was clipped by 5 bases and J by 0 bases, with 8 bases between them. Here the CDR3 reads CASSPGTAKNIQYF. In DNA form, the CDR3 reads TGTGCCAGTAGTCCGGGGACAGCCAAAAACATTCAGTACTTC. Filled out from reference TRBV19 and TRBJ2-4, the complete variable domain reads DGGITQSPKYLFRKEGQNVTLSCEQNLNHDAMYWYRQDPGQGLRLIYYSQIVNDFQKGDIAEGYSVSREKKESFPLTVTSAQKNPTAFYLCASSPGTAKNIQYFGAGTRLSVL.

This clonotype was recorded a few times. V usage is TRBV5-1 and J usage is TRBJ2-7; 10 bases are shared with TRBD2. Trimming cost V 5 bases and J 0 bases; bases outside gene matches: 5. The CDR3 is 15 residues long. The germline gives CDR1 SGHRS, CDR2 YFSETQ. The CDR3 region has the DNA TGCGCCAGCAGGGGGACTAGCGCTAGCTCCTACGAGCAGTACTTC. This sequence encodes CASRGTSASSYEQYF.

This clonotype has ten or more counts. V and J are TRBV6-2 or TRBV6-3 and TRBJ2-1; D not certain. V lost 0 bases and J 9 bases, leaving 6 bases between the germline ends. The CDR3 is 12 residues long. The germline V gene encodes CDR1 MNHEY and CDR2 SVGEGT. CDR3 bases: TGTGCCAGCAGTTACTCGGGGATTGAGCAGTTCTTC. The encoded protein is CASSYSGIEQFF.

On this clonotype itself: A much bigger clone sits one base away, suggesting this may be a read error. The chain recombines TRBV30 with TRBJ2-1; D not resolved. Germline CDR1 is GTSNPN and CDR2 is SVGIG (reference sequence). The CDR3 loop spans 16 amino acids. V was clipped by 0 bases and J by 5 bases, with 17 bases between them. The CDR3 bases are TGTGCCTGGAGTGTGGGAATCTGGTCTGGAAACAATGAGCAGTTCTTC. Amino acid sequence: CAWSVGIWSGNNEQFF.

This clonotype was observed at least ten times. The gene calls are TRBV29-1 and TRBJ1-1, with D unclear. This CDR3 is built from 14 residues. Germline V lookup: CDR1 SQVTM, CDR2 ANQGSEA. Trimming removed 7 bases at V and 0 bases at J, with 15 bases between. CDR3 bases: TGCAGCGCCGGGTCAGGTGGGATGAACACTGAAGCTTTCTTT. It translates to CSAGSGGMNTEAFF.

By proportion, this clonotype is medium-sized. The chain combines TRBV6-2 or TRBV6-3 with TRBJ2-1, with 7 nucleotides matching TRBD2. V shed 5 bases and J 4 bases; nucleotides not matched to a gene: 14. The CDR3 length is 17 residues. Germline V gives CDR1 MNHEY, CDR2 SVGEGT. CDR3 bases: TGTGCCAGCAGTCCTCCCCCGGCGAGCGGGAAGTACAATGAGCAGTTCTTC. Protein: CASSPPPASGKYNEQFF.

This clonotype was observed at least ten times. The gene calls are TRBV30 and TRBJ2-1; D is possibly TRBD2 (5 bases). The CDR3 consists of 13 residues. Germline CDR1 and CDR2: GTSNPN and SVGIG (reference sequence). Trimming removed 2 bases from V and 5 bases from J, with 10 bases in between. The CDR3 sequence is CAWSRWRNNEQFF. The CDR3 DNA follows: TGTGCCTGGAGTAGGTGGAGGAACAATGAGCAGTTCTTC.

This clonotype showed up many times. The rearrangement links TRBV14 to TRBJ1-4; TRBD1 matches at 7 bases. This CDR3 spans 13 amino acids. Germline-derived CDR1 and CDR2 are SGHDN and FVKESK. After removal of 4 bases from V and 6 bases from J, the junction contained 2 bases not matched to a gene. As DNA, the CDR3 is TGTGCCAGCAGCCGACAGGGCTATGAAAAACTGTTTTTT. Amino acids: CASSRQGYEKLFF.

There are many counts of this clonotype. The chain is built from TRBV19 and TRBJ2-2; 7 bases fit TRBD1. Germline-derived CDR1 and CDR2 are LNHDA and SQIVND (reference sequence). Trimming at V came to 4 bases and at J to 6 bases, leaving 5 bases not matched to a gene. This CDR3 is built from 14 residues. DNA for the CDR3: TGTGCCAGTAGTACAACAGGGGTTGCCGGGGAGCTGTTTTTT. Translated: CASSTTGVAGELFF.

The genes are TRBV10-3 and TRBJ1-1; 7 nucleotides match TRBD1. CDR1 is ENHRY, CDR2 SYGVKD, per germline. Trimming cost V 3 bases and J 0 bases; bases outside gene matches: 7. This CDR3 spans 16 amino acids. Here the CDR3 reads CAISDPETGLNTEAFF. As DNA, the CDR3 is TGTGCCATCAGTGACCCTGAGACAGGGCTGAACACTGAAGCTTTCTTT.

This clonotype showed up many times. This chain links TRBV15 with TRBJ2-1; 7 nucleotides agree with TRBD2. Germline CDR1 reads LNHNV; CDR2 reads YYDKDF (reference sequence). The CDR3 is made up of 16 amino acids. Germline trimming cut 1 base from V and 5 bases from J; bases unmatched to any gene: 8. The CDR3 sequence: CATSRGGGSVDNEQFF. In DNA form, the CDR3 reads TGTGCCACCAGCAGAGGGGGCGGGAGTGTCGACAATGAGCAGTTCTTC.

The chain links TRBV12-3 or TRBV12-4 to TRBJ2-1, with D perhaps assigned TRBD1 or TRBD2 (5 bases each). The CDR3 spans 14 residues. Trimming took 11 bases from V and 8 from J, leaving 22 bases between them. CDR3 sequence: CAGSFLEGSHEQFF. The CDR3 nucleotides read TGTGCCGGTAGTTTTCTAGAGGGGTCACATGAGCAGTTCTTC.

The table lists this clonotype with many counts. This chain connects TRBV6-5 to TRBJ1-1; D is ambiguous. Germline assignment: CDR1 MNHEY and CDR2 SVGAGI. This CDR3 has 13 amino acids. Between the trimmed V and J ends, which lost 6 bases and 0 bases, there was a span of 8 bases. The CDR3 DNA follows: TGTGCCAGCAGCCGCAGTATGAACACTGAAGCTTTCTTT. The encoded protein is CASSRSMNTEAFF.

At least ten counts were recorded for this clonotype. The chain carries TRBV11-2 and TRBJ2-2; no reliable D call. This CDR3 has 13 residues. The ends were cut back, 6 bases at V and 5 bases at J, with 10 bases in the middle. CDR1 is SGHAT, CDR2 FQNNGV, per germline. CDR3 region: CASSPTLTGELFF. CDR3 DNA: TGTGCCAGCAGTCCTACATTGACCGGGGAGCTGTTTTTT.

CDR3 loop: CASSRLTQGTGETQYF. CDR3 DNA: TGTGCCAGCTCACGACTTACACAGGGGACCGGGGAGACCCAGTACTTC. The chain couples TRBV18 to TRBJ2-5; the match to TRBD1 covers 7 bases. Germline V gives CDR1 KGHSH, CDR2 LQKENI. Germline trimming cut 4 bases from V and 5 bases from J; bases unmatched to any gene: 13. The CDR3 spans 16 residues.

This clonotype has ten or more counts. This sequence joins TRBV15 and TRBJ1-1; D call uncertain. The CDR3 spans 15 residues. Germline V gene sequence: CDR1 LNHNV, CDR2 YYDKDF (reference sequence). V was trimmed by 0 bases and J by 0 bases, leaving 8 bases between them. Written as DNA, the CDR3 is TGTGCCACCAGCAGAGATCCAGGATTGAACACTGAAGCTTTCTTT. Encoded protein: CATSRDPGLNTEAFF.

This clonotype was seen repeatedly, ten times or more. This chain links TRBV6-5 with TRBJ1-4; D unclear. From germline, CDR1 is MNHEY and CDR2 SVGAGI. V was shortened by 4 bases and J by 0 bases, with 12 bases between the two germline ends. The CDR3 has 16 amino acids. CDR3: CASSSGETATNEKLFF. The DNA of the CDR3 is TGTGCCAGCAGTTCCGGCGAGACGGCAACTAATGAAAAACTGTTTTTT.

This clonotype appeared many times. The J gene is TRBJ2-7, the V gene TRBV6-5; D not resolved. The V and J ends lost 0 bases and 5 bases respectively, with 14 bases between them. The CDR3 is 15 amino acids. CDR1 and CDR2 (germline): MNHEY, SVGAGI. The CDR3 spells CASSYSGVTADEQYF. CDR3 DNA: TGTGCCAGCAGTTACTCGGGCGTGACGGCGGACGAGCAGTACTTC.